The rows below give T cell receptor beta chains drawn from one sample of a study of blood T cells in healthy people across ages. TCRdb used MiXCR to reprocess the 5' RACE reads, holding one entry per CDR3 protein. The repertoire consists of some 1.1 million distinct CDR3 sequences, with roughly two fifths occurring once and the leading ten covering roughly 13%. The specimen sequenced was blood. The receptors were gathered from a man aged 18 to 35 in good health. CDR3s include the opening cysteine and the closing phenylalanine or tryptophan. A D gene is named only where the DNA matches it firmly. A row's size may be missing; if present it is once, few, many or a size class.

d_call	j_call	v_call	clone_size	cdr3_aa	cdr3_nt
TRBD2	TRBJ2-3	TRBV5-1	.	CASSRTSGGVDTQYF	TGCGCCAGCAGCCGGACTAGCGGGGGAGTAGATACGCAGTATTTT
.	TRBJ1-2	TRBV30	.	CAWSVRIRTAPYGYTF	TGTGCCTGGAGTGTACGTATCCGGACTGCACCGTATGGCTACACCTTC
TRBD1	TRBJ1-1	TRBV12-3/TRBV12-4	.	CASNQGATEAFF	TGTGCCAGCAATCAGGGGGCGACTGAAGCTTTCTTT
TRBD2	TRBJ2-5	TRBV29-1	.	CSGATSGDNEQYF	TGCAGCGGTGCTACTAGCGGGGACAATGAGCAGTACTTC
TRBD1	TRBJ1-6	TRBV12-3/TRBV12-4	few	CASSFLPRGGSSPLHF	TGTGCCAGCAGTTTCCTCCCCAGGGGGGGGTCTTCACCCCTCCACTTT
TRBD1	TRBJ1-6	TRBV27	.	CASSSTGGRSYNSPLHF	TGTGCCAGCAGTTCTACAGGGGGACGCTCCTATAATTCACCCCTCCACTTT
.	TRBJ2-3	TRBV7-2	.	CASSSPAPNTDTQYF	TGTGCCAGCAGCTCCCCGGCTCCAAACACAGATACGCAGTATTTT
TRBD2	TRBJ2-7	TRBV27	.	CASSLLTSGLIYEQYF	TGTGCCAGCAGTCTGTTGACTAGCGGGCTAATCTACGAGCAGTACTTC
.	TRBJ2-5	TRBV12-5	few	CASGFATPGLEFNEQYF	TGTGCTAGTGGGTTTGCCACCCCGGGACTGGAGTTCAATGAGCAGTACTTC
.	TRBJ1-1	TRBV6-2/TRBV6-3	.	CASSYGTVNTEAFF	TGTGCCAGCAGTTACGGGACGGTGAACACTGAAGCTTTCTTT
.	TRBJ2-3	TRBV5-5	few	CASSWLFSTDTQYF	TGTGCCAGCAGCTGGCTGTTTAGCACAGATACGCAGTATTTT
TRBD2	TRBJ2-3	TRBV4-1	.	CASSPELAASTDTQYF	TGCGCCAGCAGCCCGGAACTAGCGGCTAGCACAGATACGCAGTATTTT
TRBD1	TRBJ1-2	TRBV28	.	CASSHGQGSHYGYTF	TGTGCCAGCAGTCACGGACAGGGGAGCCACTATGGCTACACCTTC
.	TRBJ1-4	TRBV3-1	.	CASSLGSGDGNEKLFF	TGTGCCAGCAGCCTTGGTAGCGGGGACGGAAATGAAAAACTGTTTTTT
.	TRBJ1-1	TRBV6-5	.	CASSYNGVNTEAFF	TGTGCCAGCAGTTACAACGGGGTAAACACTGAAGCTTTCTTT
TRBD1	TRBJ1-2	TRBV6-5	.	CASSYSVQGIPNYGYTF	TGTGCCAGCAGTTACTCGGTACAGGGGATTCCTAACTATGGCTACACCTTC
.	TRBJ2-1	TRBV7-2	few	CASTTLVSYNEQFF	TGTGCCAGCACCACCCTAGTTTCCTACAATGAGCAGTTCTTC
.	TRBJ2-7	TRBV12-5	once	CASGSGGMTSYEQYF	TGTGCTAGTGGTTCGGGGGGCATGACTTCCTACGAGCAGTACTTC
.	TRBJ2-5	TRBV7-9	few	CASSKTGTFTGTQYF	TGTGCCAGCAGCAAGACCGGGACCTTCACGGGGACCCAGTACTTC
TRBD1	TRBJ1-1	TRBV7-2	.	CASSPIPTTGEKYTEAFF	TGTGCCAGCAGCCCCATCCCAACGACAGGGGAGAAGTACACTGAAGCTTTCTTT
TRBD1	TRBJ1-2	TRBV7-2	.	CASSLGFGQGAYGYTF	TGTGCCAGCAGCTTAGGGTTCGGGCAGGGGGCGTATGGCTACACCTTC
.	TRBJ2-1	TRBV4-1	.	CASRATGEGHNEQFF	TGCGCCAGCAGGGCTACAGGGGAGGGCCACAATGAGCAGTTCTTC
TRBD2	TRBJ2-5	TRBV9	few	CASSVGTITKETQYF	TGTGCCAGCAGCGTCGGGACTATAACTAAAGAGACCCAGTACTTC
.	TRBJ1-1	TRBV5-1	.	CASSVGARRTLNTEAFF	TGCGCCAGCAGCGTGGGGGCTCGTAGGACATTGAACACTGAAGCTTTCTTT